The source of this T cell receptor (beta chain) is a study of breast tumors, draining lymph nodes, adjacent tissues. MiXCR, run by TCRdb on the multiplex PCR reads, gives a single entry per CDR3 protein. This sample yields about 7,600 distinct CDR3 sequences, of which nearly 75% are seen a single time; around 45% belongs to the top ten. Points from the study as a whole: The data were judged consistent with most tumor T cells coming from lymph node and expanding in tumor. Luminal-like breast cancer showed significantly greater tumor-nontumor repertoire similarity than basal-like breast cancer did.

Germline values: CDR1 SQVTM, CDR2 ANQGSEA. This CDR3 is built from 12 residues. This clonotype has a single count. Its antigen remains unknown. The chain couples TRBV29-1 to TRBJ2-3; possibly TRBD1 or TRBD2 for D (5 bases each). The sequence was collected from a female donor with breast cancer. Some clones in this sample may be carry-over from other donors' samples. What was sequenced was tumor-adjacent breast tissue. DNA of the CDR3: TGCGCGTGGGGGAGCTTATCAGATACGCAGTATTTT. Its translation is CAWGSLSDTQYF.